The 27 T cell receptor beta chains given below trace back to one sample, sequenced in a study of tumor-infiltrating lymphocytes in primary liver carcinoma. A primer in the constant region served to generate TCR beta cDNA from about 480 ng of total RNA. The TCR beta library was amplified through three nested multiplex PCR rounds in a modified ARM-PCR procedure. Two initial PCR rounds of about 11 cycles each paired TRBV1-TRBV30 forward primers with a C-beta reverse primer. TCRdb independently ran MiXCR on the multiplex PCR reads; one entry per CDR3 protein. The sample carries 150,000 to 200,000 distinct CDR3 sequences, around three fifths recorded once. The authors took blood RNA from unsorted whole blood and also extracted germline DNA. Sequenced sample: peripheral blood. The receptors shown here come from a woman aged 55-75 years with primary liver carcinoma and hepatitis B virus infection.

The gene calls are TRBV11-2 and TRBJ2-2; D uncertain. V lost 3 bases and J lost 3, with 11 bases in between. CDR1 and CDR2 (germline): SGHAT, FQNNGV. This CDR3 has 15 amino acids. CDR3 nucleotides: TGTGCCAGCAGCTTCACCAGCGTTTACACCGGGGAGCTGTTTTTT. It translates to CASSFTSVYTGELFF.

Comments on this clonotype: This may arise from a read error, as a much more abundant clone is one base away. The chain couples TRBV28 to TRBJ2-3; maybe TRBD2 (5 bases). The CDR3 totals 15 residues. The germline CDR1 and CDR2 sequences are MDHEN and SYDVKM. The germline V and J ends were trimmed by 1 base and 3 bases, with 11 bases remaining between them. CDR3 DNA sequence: TGTGCCAGCAGTTTATTGGGCGGGTTGACAGATACGCAGTATTTT. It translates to CASSLLGGLTDTQYF.

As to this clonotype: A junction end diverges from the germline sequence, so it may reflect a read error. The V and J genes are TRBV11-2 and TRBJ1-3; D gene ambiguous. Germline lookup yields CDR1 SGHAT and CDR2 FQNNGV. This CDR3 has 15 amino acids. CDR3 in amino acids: CVSSPRLSSGNTIYF. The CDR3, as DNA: TGTGTCAGCAGCCCCCGTCTTAGCTCTGGAAACACCATATATTTT. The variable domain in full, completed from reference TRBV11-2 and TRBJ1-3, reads EAGVAQSPRYKIIEKRQSVAFWCNPISGHATLYWYQQILGQGPKLLIQFQNNGVVDDSQLPKDRFSAERLKGVDSTLKIQPAKLEDSAVYLCVSSPRLSSGNTIYFGEGSWLTVV.

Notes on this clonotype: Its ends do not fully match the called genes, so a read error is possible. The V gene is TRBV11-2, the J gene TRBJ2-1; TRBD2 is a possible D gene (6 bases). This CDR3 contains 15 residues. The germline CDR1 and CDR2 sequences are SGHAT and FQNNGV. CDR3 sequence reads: CANSLEAGPYNGQFF. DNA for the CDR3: TGTGCCAACAGCTTAGAGGCGGGGCCCTACAATGGGCAGTTCTTC.

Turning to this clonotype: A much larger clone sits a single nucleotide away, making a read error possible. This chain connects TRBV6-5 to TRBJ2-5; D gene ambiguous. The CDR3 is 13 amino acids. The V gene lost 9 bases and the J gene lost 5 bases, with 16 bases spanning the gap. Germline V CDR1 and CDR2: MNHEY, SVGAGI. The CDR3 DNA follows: TGTGCCAGTCATCGACCGGATGGCGAGACCCAGTACTTC. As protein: CASHRPDGETQYF.

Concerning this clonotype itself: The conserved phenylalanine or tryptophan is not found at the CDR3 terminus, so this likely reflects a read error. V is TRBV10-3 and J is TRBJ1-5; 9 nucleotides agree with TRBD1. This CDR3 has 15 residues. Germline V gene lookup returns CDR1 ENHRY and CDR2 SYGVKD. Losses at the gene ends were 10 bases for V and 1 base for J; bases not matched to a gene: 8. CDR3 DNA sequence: TGTGCCACTGACACGACAGGGGGGAGCAATCAGCCCCAGCATTCC. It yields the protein CATDTTGGSNQPQHS.

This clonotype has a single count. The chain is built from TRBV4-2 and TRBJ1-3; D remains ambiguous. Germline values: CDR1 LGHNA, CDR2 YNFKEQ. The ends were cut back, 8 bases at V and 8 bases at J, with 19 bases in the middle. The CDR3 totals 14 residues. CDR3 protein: CASGPASGGDTIYF. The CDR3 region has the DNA TGTGCCAGCGGCCCCGCGTCGGGTGGGGACACCATATATTTT.

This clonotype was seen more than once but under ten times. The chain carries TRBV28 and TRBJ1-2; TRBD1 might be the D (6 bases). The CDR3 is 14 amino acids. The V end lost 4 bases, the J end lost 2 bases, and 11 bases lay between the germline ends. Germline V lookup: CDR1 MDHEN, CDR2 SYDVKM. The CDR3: CASSYGQRNYGYTF. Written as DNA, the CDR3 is TGTGCCAGCAGTTACGGACAGAGAAACTATGGCTACACCTTC.

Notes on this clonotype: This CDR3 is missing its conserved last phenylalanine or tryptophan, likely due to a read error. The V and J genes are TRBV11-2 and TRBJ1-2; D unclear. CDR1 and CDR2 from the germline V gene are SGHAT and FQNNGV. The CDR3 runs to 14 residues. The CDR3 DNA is TGTGCCGGCAGCTTACTGACGGCTAACTATGGCTACACCCTC. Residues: CAGSLLTANYGYTL.

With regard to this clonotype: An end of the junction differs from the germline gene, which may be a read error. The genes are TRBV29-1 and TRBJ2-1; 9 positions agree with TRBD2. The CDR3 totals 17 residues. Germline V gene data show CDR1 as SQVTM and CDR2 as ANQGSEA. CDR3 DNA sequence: TGCAACGTTGAAGCTCTAGTAGCGGGAGTATCTTACAATGAGCAGTTCTTC. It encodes CNVEALVAGVSYNEQFF.

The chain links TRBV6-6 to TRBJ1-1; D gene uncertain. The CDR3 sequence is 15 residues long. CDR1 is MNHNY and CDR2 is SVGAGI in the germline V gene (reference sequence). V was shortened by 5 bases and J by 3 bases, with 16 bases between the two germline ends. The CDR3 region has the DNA TGTGCCAGCAGTATTCCGTCGGCGCGGGACACTGAAGCTTTCTTT. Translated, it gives CASSIPSARDTEAFF.

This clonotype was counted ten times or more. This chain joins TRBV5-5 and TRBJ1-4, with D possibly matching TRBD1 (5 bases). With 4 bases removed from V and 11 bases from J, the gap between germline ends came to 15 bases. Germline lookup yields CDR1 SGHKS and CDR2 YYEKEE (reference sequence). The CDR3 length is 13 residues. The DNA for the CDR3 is TGTGCCAGCAGCCCCGGGCGAGAGGGGAAACTGTTTTTT. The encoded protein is CASSPGREGKLFF. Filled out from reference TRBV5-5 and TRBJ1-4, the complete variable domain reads DAGVTQSPTHLIKTRGQQVTLRCSPISGHKSVSWYQQVLGQGPQFIFQYYEKEERGRGNFPDRFSARQFPNYSSELNVNALLLGDSALYLCASSPGREGKLFFGSGTQLSVL.

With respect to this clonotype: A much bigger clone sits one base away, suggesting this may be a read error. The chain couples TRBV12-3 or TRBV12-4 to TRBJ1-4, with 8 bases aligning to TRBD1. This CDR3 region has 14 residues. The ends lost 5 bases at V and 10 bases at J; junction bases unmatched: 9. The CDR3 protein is CASSGRGRRGKLFF. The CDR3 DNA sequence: TGTGCCAGCAGTGGCAGGGGGCGTAGGGGAAAACTGTTTTTT.

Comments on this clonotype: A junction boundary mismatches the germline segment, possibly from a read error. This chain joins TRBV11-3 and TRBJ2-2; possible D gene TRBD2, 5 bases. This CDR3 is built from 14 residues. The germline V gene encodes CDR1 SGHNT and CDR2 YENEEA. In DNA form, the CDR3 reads TGTGCCAGCAGCCCCGTAGGAACTGCCGGGGAGCCGTTTTTT. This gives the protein CASSPVGTAGEPFF.

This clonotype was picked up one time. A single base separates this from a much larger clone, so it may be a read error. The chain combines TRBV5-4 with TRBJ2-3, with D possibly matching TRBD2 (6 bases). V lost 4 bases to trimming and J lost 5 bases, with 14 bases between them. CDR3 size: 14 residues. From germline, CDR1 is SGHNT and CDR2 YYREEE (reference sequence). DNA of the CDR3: TGTGCCAGCAGCCGGGAGCGGCCCATAGATACGCAGTATTTT. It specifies CASSRERPIDTQYF.

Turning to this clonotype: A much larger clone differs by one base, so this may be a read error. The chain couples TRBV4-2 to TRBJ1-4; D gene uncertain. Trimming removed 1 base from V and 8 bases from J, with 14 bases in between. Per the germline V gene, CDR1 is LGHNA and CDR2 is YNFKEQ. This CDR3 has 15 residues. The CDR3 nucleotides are TGTGCCAGCAGCCAAGGTCGGATGGATGGGGAAAAACTGTTTTTT. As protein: CASSQGRMDGEKLFF.

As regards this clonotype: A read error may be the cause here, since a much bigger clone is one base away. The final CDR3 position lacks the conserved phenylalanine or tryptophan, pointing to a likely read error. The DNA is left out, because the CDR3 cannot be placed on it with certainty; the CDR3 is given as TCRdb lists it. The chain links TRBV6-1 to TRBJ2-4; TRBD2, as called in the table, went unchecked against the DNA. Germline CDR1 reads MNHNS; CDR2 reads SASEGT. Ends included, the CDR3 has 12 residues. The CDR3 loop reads CASSEGGRARYL.

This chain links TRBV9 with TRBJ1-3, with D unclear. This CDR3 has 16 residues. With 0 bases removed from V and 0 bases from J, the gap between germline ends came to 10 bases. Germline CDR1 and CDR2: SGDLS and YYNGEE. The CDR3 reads CASSVDNRISGNTIYF. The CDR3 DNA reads TGTGCCAGCAGCGTAGATAACCGCATCTCTGGAAACACCATATATTTT.

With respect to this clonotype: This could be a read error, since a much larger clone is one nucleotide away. CDR3 residues: CASRRRVFSTDTQYF. The CDR3 DNA sequence: TGTGCCAGCAGACGCAGGGTATTCAGCACAGATACGCAGTATTTT. The genes are TRBV5-5 and TRBJ2-3; a possible D gene is TRBD1 (5 bases). The CDR3 runs 15 residues. The ends were cut back, 5 bases at V and 0 bases at J, with 13 bases in the middle. The germline gives CDR1 SGHKS, CDR2 YYEKEE (reference sequence).

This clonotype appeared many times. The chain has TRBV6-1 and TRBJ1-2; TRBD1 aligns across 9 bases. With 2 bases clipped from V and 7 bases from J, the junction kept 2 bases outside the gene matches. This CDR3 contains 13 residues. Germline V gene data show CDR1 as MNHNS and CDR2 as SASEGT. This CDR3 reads CASSETGQGGYTF. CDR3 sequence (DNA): TGTGCCAGCAGTGAAACGGGACAGGGTGGCTACACCTTC.

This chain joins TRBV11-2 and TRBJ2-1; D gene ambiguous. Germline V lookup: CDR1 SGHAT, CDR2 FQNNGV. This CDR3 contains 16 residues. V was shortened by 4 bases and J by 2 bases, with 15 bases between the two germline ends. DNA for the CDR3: TGTGCCAGCAGCTCACCCGACATGGATCCCTACAATGAGCAGTTCTTC. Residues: CASSSPDMDPYNEQFF.

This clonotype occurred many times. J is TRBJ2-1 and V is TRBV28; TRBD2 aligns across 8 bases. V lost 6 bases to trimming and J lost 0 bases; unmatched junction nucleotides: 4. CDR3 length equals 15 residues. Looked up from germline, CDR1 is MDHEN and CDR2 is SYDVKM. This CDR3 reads CASRILAGSYNEQFF. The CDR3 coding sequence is TGTGCCAGCAGGATCCTAGCGGGCTCCTACAATGAGCAGTTCTTC.

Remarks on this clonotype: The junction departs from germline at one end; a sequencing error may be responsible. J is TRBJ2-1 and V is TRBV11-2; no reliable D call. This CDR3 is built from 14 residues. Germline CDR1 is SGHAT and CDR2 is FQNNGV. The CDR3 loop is CASNLEPRNNEQFF. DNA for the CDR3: TGTGCCAGCAACTTAGAACCTAGAAACAATGAGCAGTTTTTC.

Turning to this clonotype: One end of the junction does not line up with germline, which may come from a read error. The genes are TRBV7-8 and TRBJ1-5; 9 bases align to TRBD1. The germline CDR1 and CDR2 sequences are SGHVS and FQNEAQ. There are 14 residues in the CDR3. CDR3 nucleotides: TGTGCCAGCAGCTTTCGGACAGGGGATCAGTCCCAGCATTTT. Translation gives CASSFRTGDQSQHF.

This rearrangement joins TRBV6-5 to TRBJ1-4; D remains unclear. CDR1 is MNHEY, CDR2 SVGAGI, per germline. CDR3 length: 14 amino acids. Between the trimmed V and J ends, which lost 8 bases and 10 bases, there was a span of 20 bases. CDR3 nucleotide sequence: TGTGCCAGCTGTTTATTTGGGTCTAGTGGAAAACTGTTTTTT. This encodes CASCLFGSSGKLFF.

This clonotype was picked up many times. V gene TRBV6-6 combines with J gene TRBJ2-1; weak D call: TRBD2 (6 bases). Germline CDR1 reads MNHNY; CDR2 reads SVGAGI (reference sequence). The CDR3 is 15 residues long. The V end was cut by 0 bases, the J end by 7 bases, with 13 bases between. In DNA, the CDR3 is TGTGCCAGCAGTTACTCTGGCGGGATCGTAAATGAGCAGTTCTTC. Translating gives CASSYSGGIVNEQFF.

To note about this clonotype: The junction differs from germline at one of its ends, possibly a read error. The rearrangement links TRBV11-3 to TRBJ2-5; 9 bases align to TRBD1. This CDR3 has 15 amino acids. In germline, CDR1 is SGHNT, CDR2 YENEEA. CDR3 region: CTSSHRQGVWETQHF. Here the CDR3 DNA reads TGTACCAGCAGCCATCGACAGGGGGTTTGGGAGACTCAGCACTTC.